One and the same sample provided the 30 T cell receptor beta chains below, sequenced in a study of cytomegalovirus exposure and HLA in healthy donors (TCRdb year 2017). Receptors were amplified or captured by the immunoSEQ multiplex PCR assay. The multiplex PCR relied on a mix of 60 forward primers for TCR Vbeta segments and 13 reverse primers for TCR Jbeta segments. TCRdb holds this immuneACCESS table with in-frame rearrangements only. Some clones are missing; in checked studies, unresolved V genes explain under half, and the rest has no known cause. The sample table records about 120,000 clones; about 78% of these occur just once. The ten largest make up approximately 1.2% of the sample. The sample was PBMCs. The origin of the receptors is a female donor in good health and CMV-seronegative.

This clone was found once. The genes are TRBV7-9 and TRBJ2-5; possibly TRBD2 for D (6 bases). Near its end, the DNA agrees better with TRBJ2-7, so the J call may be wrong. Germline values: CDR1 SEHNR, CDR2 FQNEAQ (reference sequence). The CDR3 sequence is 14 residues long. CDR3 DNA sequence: TGTGCCAGCAGGGACGGGGGACGCTCCTACGAGCAGTACTTC. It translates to CASRDGGRSYEQYF.

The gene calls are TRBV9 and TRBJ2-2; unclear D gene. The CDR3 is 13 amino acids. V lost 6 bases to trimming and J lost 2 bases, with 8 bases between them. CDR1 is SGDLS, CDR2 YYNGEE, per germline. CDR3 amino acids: CASTSLNTGELFF. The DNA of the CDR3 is TGTGCCAGCACCTCCCTTAACACCGGGGAGCTGTTTTTT.

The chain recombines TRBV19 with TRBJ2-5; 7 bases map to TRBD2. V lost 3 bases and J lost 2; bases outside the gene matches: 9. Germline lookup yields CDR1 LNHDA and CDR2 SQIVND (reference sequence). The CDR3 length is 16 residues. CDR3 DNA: TGTGCCAGTAGTATTGGCGGGGGAATAATACAAGAGACCCAGTACTTC. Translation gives CASSIGGGIIQETQYF.

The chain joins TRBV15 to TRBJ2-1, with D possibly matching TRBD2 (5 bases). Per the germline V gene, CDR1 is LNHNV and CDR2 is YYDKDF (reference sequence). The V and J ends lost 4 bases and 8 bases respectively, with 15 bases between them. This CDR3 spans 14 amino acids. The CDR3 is CATSTEEGADEQFF. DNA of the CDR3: TGTGCCACCAGCACCGAAGAGGGTGCCGATGAGCAGTTCTTC.

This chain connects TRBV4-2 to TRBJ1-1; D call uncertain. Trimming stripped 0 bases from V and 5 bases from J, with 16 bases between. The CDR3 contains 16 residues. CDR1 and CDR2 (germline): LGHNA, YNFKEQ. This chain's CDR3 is CASSQDGSMGRTEAFF. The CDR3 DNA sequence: TGTGCCAGCAGCCAAGATGGGTCCATGGGGAGGACTGAAGCTTTCTTT.

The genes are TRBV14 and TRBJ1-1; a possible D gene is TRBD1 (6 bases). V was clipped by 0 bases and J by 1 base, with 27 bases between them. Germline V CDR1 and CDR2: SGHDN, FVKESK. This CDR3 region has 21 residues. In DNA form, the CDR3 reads TGTGCCAGCAGCCAAGATATAACGGCGGTGCCCGGGGGGCGAGAGAACACTGAAGCTTTCTTT. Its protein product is CASSQDITAVPGGRENTEAFF. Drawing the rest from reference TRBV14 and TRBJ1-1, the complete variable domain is EAGVTQFPSHSVIEKGQTVTLRCDPISGHDNLYWYRRVMGKEIKFLLHFVKESKQDESGMPNNRFLAERTGGTYSTLKVQPAELEDSGVYFCASSQDITAVPGGRENTEAFFGQGTRLTVV.

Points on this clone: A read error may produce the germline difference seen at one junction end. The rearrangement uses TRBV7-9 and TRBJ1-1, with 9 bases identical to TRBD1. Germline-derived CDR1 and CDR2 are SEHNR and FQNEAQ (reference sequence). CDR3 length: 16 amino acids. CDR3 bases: TGTTCCAGCAGCTCTGGACAGGGGCTCCTGAACACTGAAGCTTTCTTT. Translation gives CSSSSGQGLLNTEAFF.

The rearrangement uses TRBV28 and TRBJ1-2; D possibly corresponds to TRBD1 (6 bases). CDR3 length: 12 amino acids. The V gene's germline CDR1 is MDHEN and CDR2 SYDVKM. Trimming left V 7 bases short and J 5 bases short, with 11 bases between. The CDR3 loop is CASNRAGYGYTF. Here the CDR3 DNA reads TGTGCCAGCAACAGGGCTGGTTATGGCTACACCTTC.

Written as DNA, the CDR3 is TGCAGTGCTAGCGGAGATACGCAGTATTTT. Translating gives CSASGDTQYF. This rearrangement joins TRBV20-1 to TRBJ2-3; no clear D. V lost 3 bases to trimming and J lost 5 bases, with 3 bases between them. Germline V gives CDR1 DFQATT, CDR2 SNEGSKA (reference sequence). The CDR3 is made up of 10 amino acids.

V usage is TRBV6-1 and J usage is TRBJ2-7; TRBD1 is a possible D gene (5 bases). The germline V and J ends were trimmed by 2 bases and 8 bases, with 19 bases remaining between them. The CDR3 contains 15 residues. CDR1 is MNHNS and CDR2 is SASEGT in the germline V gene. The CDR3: CASSESGWQGVKQYF. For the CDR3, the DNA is TGTGCCAGCAGTGAATCTGGGTGGCAGGGTGTTAAGCAGTACTTC.

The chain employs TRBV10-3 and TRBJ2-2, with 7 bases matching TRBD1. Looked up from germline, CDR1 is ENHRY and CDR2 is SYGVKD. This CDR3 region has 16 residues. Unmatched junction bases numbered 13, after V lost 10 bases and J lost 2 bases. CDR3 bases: TGTGCCACCGCCGGACAGGCCCCCGGTAACACCGGGGAGCTGTTTTTT. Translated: CATAGQAPGNTGELFF.

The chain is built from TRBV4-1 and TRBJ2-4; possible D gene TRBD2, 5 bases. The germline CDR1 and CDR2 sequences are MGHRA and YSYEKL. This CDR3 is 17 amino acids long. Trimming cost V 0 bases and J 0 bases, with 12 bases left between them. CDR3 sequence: CASSQDEAAVAKNIQYF. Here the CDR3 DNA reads TGCGCCAGCAGCCAAGATGAAGCGGCCGTAGCCAAAAACATTCAGTACTTC.

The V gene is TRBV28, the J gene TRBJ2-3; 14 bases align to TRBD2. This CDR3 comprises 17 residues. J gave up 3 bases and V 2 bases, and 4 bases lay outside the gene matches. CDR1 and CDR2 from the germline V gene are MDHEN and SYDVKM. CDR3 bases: TGTGCCAGCAGTTTAGAGGGACTAGCGGGAGTTACAGATACGCAGTATTTT. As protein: CASSLEGLAGVTDTQYF.

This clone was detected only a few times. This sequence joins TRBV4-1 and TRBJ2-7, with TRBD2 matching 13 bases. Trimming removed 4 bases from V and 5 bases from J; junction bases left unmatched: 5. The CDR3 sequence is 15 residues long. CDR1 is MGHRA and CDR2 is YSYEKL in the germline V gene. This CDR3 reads CASSPRTSGGHEQYF. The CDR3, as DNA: TGCGCCAGCAGCCCCCGGACTAGCGGGGGCCACGAGCAGTACTTC.

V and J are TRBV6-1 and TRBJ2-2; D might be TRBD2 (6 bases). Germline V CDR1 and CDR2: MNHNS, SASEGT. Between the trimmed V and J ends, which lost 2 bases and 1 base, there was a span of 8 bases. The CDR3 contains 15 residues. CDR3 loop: CASSEWRGNTGELFF. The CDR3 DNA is TGTGCCAGCAGTGAATGGAGGGGGAACACCGGGGAGCTGTTTTTT.

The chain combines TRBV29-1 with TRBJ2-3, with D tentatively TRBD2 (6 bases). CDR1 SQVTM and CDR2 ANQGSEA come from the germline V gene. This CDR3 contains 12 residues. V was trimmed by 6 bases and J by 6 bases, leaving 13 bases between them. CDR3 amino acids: CSVAPRGDTQYF. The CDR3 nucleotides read TGCAGCGTCGCCCCCCGGGGGGATACGCAGTATTTT.

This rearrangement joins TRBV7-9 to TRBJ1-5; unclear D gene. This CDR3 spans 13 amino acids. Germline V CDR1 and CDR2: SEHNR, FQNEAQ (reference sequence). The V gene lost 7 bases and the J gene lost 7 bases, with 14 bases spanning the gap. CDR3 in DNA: TGTGCCAGCACCCTCGGGGAGCAACAGCCCCAGCATTTT. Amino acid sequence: CASTLGEQQPQHF.

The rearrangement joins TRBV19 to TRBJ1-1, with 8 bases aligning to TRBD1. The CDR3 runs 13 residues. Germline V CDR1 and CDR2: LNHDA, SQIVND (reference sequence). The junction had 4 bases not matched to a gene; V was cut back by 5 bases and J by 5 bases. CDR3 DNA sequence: TGTGCCAGTAGTGCCAACAGGGGGACTGAAGCTTTCTTT. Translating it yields CASSANRGTEAFF.

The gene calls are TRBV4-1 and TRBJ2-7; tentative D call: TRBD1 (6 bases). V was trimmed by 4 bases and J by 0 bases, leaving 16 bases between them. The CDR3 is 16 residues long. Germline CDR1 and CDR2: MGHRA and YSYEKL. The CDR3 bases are TGCGCCAGCAGCCCCGGGATCCGCAGGGGCTCCTACGAGCAGTACTTC. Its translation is CASSPGIRRGSYEQYF.

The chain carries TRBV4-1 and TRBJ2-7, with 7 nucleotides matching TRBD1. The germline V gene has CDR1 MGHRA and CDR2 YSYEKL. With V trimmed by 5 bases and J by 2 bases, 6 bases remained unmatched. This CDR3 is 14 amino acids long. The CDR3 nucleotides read TGCGCCAGCAGCAACTGGGGGACAGCCTACGAGCAGTACTTC. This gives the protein CASSNWGTAYEQYF.

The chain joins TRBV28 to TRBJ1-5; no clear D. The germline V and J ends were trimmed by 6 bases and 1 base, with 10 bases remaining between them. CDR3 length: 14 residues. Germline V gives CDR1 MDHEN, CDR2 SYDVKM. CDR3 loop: CASRRSGSNQPQHF. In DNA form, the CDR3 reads TGTGCCAGCAGACGGTCGGGGAGCAATCAGCCCCAGCATTTT.

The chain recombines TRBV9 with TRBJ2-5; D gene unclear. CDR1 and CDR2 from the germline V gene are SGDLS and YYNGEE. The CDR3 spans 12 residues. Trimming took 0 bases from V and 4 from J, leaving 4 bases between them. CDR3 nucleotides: TGTGCCAGCAGCGTAGTCGGAGAGACCCAGTACTTC. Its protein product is CASSVVGETQYF.

The CDR3 region has the DNA TGTGCCAGTAGTATTGGTCGGGGTACCTACGAGCAGTACTTC. It codes for CASSIGRGTYEQYF. The chain has TRBV19 and TRBJ2-7, with D possibly matching TRBD2 (5 bases). The V and J ends lost 3 bases and 2 bases respectively, with 11 bases between them. This CDR3 has 14 residues. Germline CDR1 reads LNHDA; CDR2 reads SQIVND (reference sequence).

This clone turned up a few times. CDR3 residues: CASSIAGTYNEQFF. The CDR3 coding sequence is TGTGCCAGTAGTATAGCGGGTACCTACAATGAGCAGTTCTTC. The chain joins TRBV19 to TRBJ2-1; D not certain. This CDR3 contains 14 residues. V was clipped by 1 base and J by 2 bases, with 6 bases between them. Germline values: CDR1 LNHDA, CDR2 SQIVND (reference sequence).

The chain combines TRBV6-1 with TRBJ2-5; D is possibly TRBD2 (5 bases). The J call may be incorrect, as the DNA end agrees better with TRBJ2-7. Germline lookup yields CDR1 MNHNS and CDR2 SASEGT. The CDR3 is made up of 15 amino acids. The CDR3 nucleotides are TGTGCCAGCAGTGATGTCGCGCTAGCCGACTACGAGCAGTACTTC. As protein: CASSDVALADYEQYF.

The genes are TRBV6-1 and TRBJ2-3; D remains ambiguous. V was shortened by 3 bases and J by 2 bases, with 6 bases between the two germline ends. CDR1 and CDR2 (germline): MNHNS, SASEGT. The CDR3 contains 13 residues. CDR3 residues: CASSDPNTDTQYF. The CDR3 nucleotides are TGTGCCAGCAGTGACCCCAACACAGATACGCAGTATTTT.

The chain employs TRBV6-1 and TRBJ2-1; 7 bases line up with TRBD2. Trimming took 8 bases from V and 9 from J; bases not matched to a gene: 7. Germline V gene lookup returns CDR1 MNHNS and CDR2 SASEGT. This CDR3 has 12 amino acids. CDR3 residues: CASQKLATEQFF. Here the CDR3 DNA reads TGTGCCAGCCAGAAACTAGCGACTGAGCAGTTCTTC.

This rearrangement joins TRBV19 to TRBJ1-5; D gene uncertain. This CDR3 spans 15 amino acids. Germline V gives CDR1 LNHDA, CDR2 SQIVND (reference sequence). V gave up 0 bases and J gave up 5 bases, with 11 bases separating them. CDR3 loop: CASSIDTEQYQPQHF. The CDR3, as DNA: TGTGCCAGTAGTATAGATACGGAGCAATATCAGCCCCAGCATTTT.

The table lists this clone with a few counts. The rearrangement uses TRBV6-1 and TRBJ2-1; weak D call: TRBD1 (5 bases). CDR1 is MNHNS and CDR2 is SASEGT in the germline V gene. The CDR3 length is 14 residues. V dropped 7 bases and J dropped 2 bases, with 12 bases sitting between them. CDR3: CASMGQGAYNEQFF. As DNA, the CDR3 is TGTGCCAGCATGGGGCAGGGCGCCTACAATGAGCAGTTCTTC.

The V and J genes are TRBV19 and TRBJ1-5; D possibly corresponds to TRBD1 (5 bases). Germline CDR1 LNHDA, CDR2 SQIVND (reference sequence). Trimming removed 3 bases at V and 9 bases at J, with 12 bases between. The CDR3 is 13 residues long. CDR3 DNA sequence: TGTGCCAGTAGTATCCGACAGAACTTGCCCCAGCATTTT. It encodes CASSIRQNLPQHF.